Shown below are 27 T cell receptor beta chains from a single sample sequenced in a study of blood T cell repertoires in COVID-19. Assay: immunoSEQ multiplex PCR; the TCRdb copy retains only in-frame clones and omits some. The top ten hold 0.75% to 1% of the sample, which has about 270,000 clones, around 90% seen once. The sample taken for sequencing was PBMCs or T cells enriched from blood (not recorded which). These receptors came from a woman aged 25 to 45 who had recovered from COVID-19.

The chain carries TRBV28 and TRBJ1-3, with D perhaps matching TRBD1 (5 bases). Germline lookup yields CDR1 MDHEN and CDR2 SYDVKM. The CDR3 extends over 13 amino acids. Trimming removed 8 bases from V and 0 bases from J, with 8 bases in between. CDR3 nucleotides: TGTGCCAGCCAGACAGTCTCTGGAAACACCATATATTTT. It encodes CASQTVSGNTIYF. Supplemented by reference TRBV28 and TRBJ1-3, the full variable domain reads DVKVTQSSRYLVKRTGEKVFLECVQDMDHENMFWYRQDPGLGLRLIYFSYDVKMKEKGDIPEGYSVSREKKERFSLILESASTNQTSMYLCASQTVSGNTIYFGEGSWLTVV.

With respect to this clone: Different DNA sequences within this sample yield the same CDR3. This chain connects TRBV19 to TRBJ1-5; D remains unclear. The CDR3 has 14 amino acids. Germline V gene data show CDR1 as LNHDA and CDR2 as SQIVND (reference sequence). V dropped 1 base and J dropped 3 bases, with 7 bases sitting between them. This CDR3 is CASSIGQANQPQHF. The CDR3 nucleotides are TGTGCCAGTAGTATAGGCCAGGCCAATCAGCCCCAGCATTTT.

The V gene is TRBV2, the J gene TRBJ1-6; 9 nucleotides align to TRBD1. V shed 8 bases, J shed 15 bases, and the junction held 14 bases outside the gene matches. Germline assignment: CDR1 SNHLY and CDR2 FYNNEI. This CDR3 spans 14 amino acids. The CDR3 DNA reads as TGTGCCAGCCAAGAGGGCGGGGACAGGGAGGACCTCCACTTT. Translation gives CASQEGGDREDLHF.

The genes are TRBV7-3 and TRBJ2-2; 9 bases map to TRBD2. This CDR3 is 16 amino acids long. The germline CDR1 and CDR2 sequences are SGHTA and FQGTGA. The V gene end was trimmed by 0 bases and the J gene end by 5 bases; junction bases not matched to a gene: 4. Here the CDR3 reads CASSLTGTSMTGELFF. DNA of the CDR3: TGTGCCAGCAGCTTAACCGGGACTAGCATGACCGGGGAGCTGTTTTTT.

This clone has only one observation. The chain carries TRBV11-2 and TRBJ2-3; D not certain. Germline CDR1 is SGHAT and CDR2 is FQNNGV. The CDR3 has 12 amino acids. The ends were cut back, 5 bases at V and 5 bases at J, with 8 bases in the middle. The CDR3 DNA sequence: TGTGCCAGCAGCCAGGCATTAGATACGCAGTATTTT. It codes for CASSQALDTQYF. The entire variable domain, with the rest obtained from reference TRBV11-2 and TRBJ2-3, is as follows: EAGVAQSPRYKIIEKRQSVAFWCNPISGHATLYWYQQILGQGPKLLIQFQNNGVVDDSQLPKDRFSAERLKGVDSTLKIQPAKLEDSAVYLCASSQALDTQYFGPGTRLTVL.

V usage is TRBV3-1 (or the pseudogene TRBV3-2) and J usage is TRBJ2-2; 9 nucleotides line up with TRBD1. Germline assignment: CDR1 LGHDT and CDR2 YNNKEL (reference sequence). V dropped 3 bases and J dropped 4; count of bases not matched to a gene: 12. This CDR3 is 18 amino acids long. This CDR3 is CASSQITPGQGFTGELFF. The CDR3 nucleotides read TGTGCCAGCAGCCAGATAACACCGGGACAGGGCTTCACCGGGGAGCTGTTTTTT.

This rearrangement joins TRBV7-9 to TRBJ2-2; D gene uncertain. Germline V CDR1 and CDR2: SEHNR, FQNEAQ (reference sequence). The V and J ends lost 4 bases and 2 bases respectively, with 14 bases between them. The CDR3 has 16 residues. CDR3 sequence: CASSSASGVNTGELFF. DNA of the CDR3: TGTGCCAGCAGCTCAGCCAGTGGAGTAAACACCGGGGAGCTGTTTTTT.

V and J are TRBV9 and TRBJ1-1, with a weak D call TRBD1 (6 bases). The CDR3 covers 15 residues. The V and J ends lost 8 bases and 5 bases respectively, with 22 bases between them. Germline-derived CDR1 and CDR2 are SGDLS and YYNGEE. CDR3 nucleotide sequence: TGTGCCAGTTTAGGGCAGGGGCCGGAAGGGACTGAAGCTTTCTTT. Residues: CASLGQGPEGTEAFF.

The chain combines TRBV5-1 with TRBJ1-2; 7 bases agree with TRBD1. CDR3 size: 16 residues. V was clipped by 2 bases and J by 4 bases; unmatched bases: 11. From germline, CDR1 is SGHRS and CDR2 YFSETQ. The CDR3 protein is CASSLGGTGQLYGYTF. CDR3 sequence (DNA): TGCGCCAGCAGCTTAGGGGGAACGGGACAGCTCTATGGCTACACCTTC.

This rearrangement joins TRBV30 to TRBJ2-7; 9 bases agree with TRBD1. Per germline, CDR1 GTSNPN and CDR2 SVGIG (reference sequence). With V trimmed by 5 bases and J by 2 bases, 4 bases remained unmatched. The CDR3 is 13 amino acids. CDR3: CAWRTGVTYEQYF. CDR3 nucleotides: TGTGCCTGGCGGACAGGGGTCACCTACGAGCAGTACTTC.

The chain links TRBV7-9 to TRBJ2-2, with 7 bases identical to TRBD1. Germline V CDR1 and CDR2: SEHNR, FQNEAQ (reference sequence). The CDR3 is 16 residues long. The trim removed 5 bases at V and 5 bases at J, leaving 11 bases unmatched. Here the CDR3 reads CASSPSGTDKTGELFF. The DNA of the CDR3 is TGTGCCAGCAGCCCATCCGGGACAGATAAAACCGGGGAGCTGTTTTTT.

The rearrangement links TRBV6-5 to TRBJ1-5, with a weak D call TRBD1 (6 bases). Germline V CDR1 and CDR2: MNHEY, SVGAGI. The CDR3 covers 15 residues. Trimming took 6 bases from V and 7 from J, leaving 19 bases between them. CDR3: CASSDDRPSWQPQHF. CDR3 bases: TGTGCCAGCAGCGATGACAGGCCCTCCTGGCAGCCCCAGCATTTT.

This chain connects TRBV19 to TRBJ2-7, with 12 bases matching TRBD2. Germline lookup yields CDR1 LNHDA and CDR2 SQIVND (reference sequence). Trimming removed 4 bases from V and 0 bases from J; junction bases left unmatched: 1. The CDR3 is 15 residues long. CDR3 region: CASSRLAGDSYEQYF. As DNA, the CDR3 is TGTGCCAGTAGTAGACTAGCGGGGGACTCCTACGAGCAGTACTTC.

The V gene is TRBV10-2, the J gene TRBJ1-4; 8 bases fit TRBD1. The CDR3 loop spans 13 amino acids. V shed 7 bases, J shed 7 bases, and the junction held 5 bases outside the gene matches. Looked up from germline, CDR1 is WSHSY and CDR2 is SAAADI. The CDR3 loop is CASTGGASEKLFF. The DNA for the CDR3 is TGCGCCAGCACAGGGGGCGCGAGTGAAAAACTGTTTTTT.

The V call is TRBV25-1, the J call TRBJ1-6, with TRBD1 as a possible D gene (6 bases). V was pared by 4 bases and J by 8 bases, with 15 bases between. Germline V gene sequence: CDR1 MGHDK, CDR2 SYGVNS. This CDR3 is built from 15 residues. The CDR3 loop is CASSAPGHSYSPLHF. The DNA for the CDR3 is TGTGCCAGCAGTGCCCCGGGACATAGCTATTCACCCCTCCACTTT.

The chain has TRBV5-6 and TRBJ2-1; D is perhaps TRBD2 (6 bases). Germline-derived CDR1 and CDR2 are SGHDT and YYEEEE. V was pared by 1 base and J by 9 bases, with 23 bases between. There are 17 residues in the CDR3. CDR3 sequence: CASSLFRRGSTRGEQFF. CDR3 sequence (DNA): TGTGCCAGCAGCTTGTTCCGGAGGGGATCGACTCGGGGTGAGCAGTTCTTC.

The chain carries TRBV27 and TRBJ2-7; a weak D match, TRBD1 (6 bases). The germline V gene has CDR1 MNHEY and CDR2 SMNVEV (reference sequence). V lost 3 bases and J lost 1, with 10 bases in between. The CDR3 contains 14 residues. The CDR3 DNA reads as TGTGCCAGCAGTTTTGCCAGGGGTTCCTACGAGCAGTACTTC. Amino acid sequence: CASSFARGSYEQYF.

The V call is TRBV28, the J call TRBJ2-1; 9 bases match TRBD2. The CDR3 extends over 16 amino acids. The V gene's germline CDR1 is MDHEN and CDR2 SYDVKM. Trimming at V came to 4 bases and at J to 5 bases, leaving 9 bases not matched to a gene. CDR3 loop: CASSSPPSGIHNEQFF. CDR3 DNA sequence: TGTGCCAGCAGTTCCCCCCCTAGCGGGATCCACAATGAGCAGTTCTTC.

The rearrangement joins TRBV29-1 to TRBJ1-1; 7 bases are a match to TRBD1. The V gene's germline CDR1 is SQVTM and CDR2 ANQGSEA. The CDR3 totals 13 residues. V lost 6 bases and J lost 0; bases outside the gene matches: 4. CDR3 loop: CSVATGMNTEAFF. DNA of the CDR3: TGCAGCGTGGCGACAGGGATGAACACTGAAGCTTTCTTT. The full variable domain, its missing parts supplied by reference TRBV29-1 and TRBJ1-1, is SAVISQKPSRDICQRGTSLTIQCQVDSQVTMMFWYRQQPGQSLTLIATANQGSEATYESGFVIDKFPISRPNLTFSTLTVSNMSPEDSSIYLCSVATGMNTEAFFGQGTRLTVV.

The chain uses TRBV29-1 and TRBJ2-6; TRBD1 aligns across 8 bases. From germline, CDR1 is SQVTM and CDR2 ANQGSEA. V trimming: 5 bases; J trimming: 0 bases; junction bases outside the gene matches: 6. The CDR3 has 16 amino acids. The CDR3 coding sequence is TGCAGCGTTCTTCGGACAGGGTTCTCTGGGGCCAACGTCCTGACTTTC. It codes for CSVLRTGFSGANVLTF.

This rearrangement joins TRBV14 to TRBJ2-7, with D possibly TRBD2 on 6 matching bases. Germline loops: CDR1 SGHDN, CDR2 FVKESK. V was cut by 4 bases and J by 2 bases, with 12 bases left in between. The CDR3 contains 14 residues. In DNA, the CDR3 is TGTGCCAGCAGCCCCCAGGGACTTCCCTACGAGCAGTACTTC. Its protein product is CASSPQGLPYEQYF.

V and J are TRBV19 and TRBJ1-2; no clear D gene. This CDR3 spans 18 amino acids. CDR1 is LNHDA, CDR2 SQIVND, per germline (reference sequence). V shed 3 bases and J shed 4 bases, with 24 bases lying between them. The CDR3 nucleotides are TGTGCCAGTAGTATTCGCACAAGGGTGAGCGGATCACTCTATGGCTACACCTTC. Translated: CASSIRTRVSGSLYGYTF.

J is TRBJ2-2 and V is TRBV2, with TRBD1 matching 8 bases. There are 14 residues in the CDR3. J was trimmed by 6 bases and V by 5 bases; bases with no gene match: 5. Germline V CDR1 and CDR2: SNHLY, FYNNEI. CDR3 residues: CASSSIQGAGELFF. CDR3 bases: TGTGCCAGCAGTAGCATACAGGGGGCCGGGGAGCTGTTTTTT.

The gene calls are TRBV7-8 and TRBJ2-1; maybe TRBD2 (6 bases). The V gene's germline CDR1 is SGHVS and CDR2 FQNEAQ. The V end was cut by 3 bases, the J end by 9 bases, with 21 bases between. The CDR3 contains 16 residues. The CDR3 nucleotides are TGTGCCAGCAGCTTGAGGGACTCCCCCCTAACGGGTGAGCAGTTCTTC. Amino acid sequence: CASSLRDSPLTGEQFF.

Turning to this clone: Other nucleotide sequences from this sample produce the same CDR3. This chain joins TRBV9 and TRBJ2-1; 7 bases agree with TRBD2. CDR3 size: 15 residues. V gave up 0 bases and J gave up 5 bases; unmatched junction bases: 5. The germline gives CDR1 SGDLS, CDR2 YYNGEE. The CDR3 sequence is CASSVEGLADNEQFF. The CDR3 bases are TGTGCCAGCAGCGTAGAGGGTCTAGCGGACAATGAGCAGTTCTTC. Complete variable domain (other parts from reference TRBV9 and TRBJ2-1): DSGVTQTPKHLITATGQRVTLRCSPRSGDLSVYWYQQSLDQGLQFLIQYYNGEERAKGNILERFSAQQFPDLHSELNLSSLELGDSALYFCASSVEGLADNEQFFGPGTRLTVL.

This chain joins TRBV3-1 (or the pseudogene TRBV3-2) and TRBJ2-3; TRBD1 matches 9 bases. The CDR3 loop spans 16 amino acids. V lost 5 bases to trimming and J lost 9 bases; unmatched junction nucleotides: 15. CDR1 and CDR2 from the germline V gene are LGHDT and YNNKEL (reference sequence). CDR3: CASSFENRGLAGTQYF. The DNA for the CDR3 is TGTGCCAGCAGCTTCGAGAACAGGGGGCTCGCCGGCACGCAGTATTTT.

This CDR3 reads CASSLAAGVVNTQYF. In DNA, the CDR3 is TGCGCCAGCAGCTTGGCCGCGGGAGTGGTGAATACGCAGTATTTT. This chain connects TRBV5-1 to TRBJ2-3; the match to TRBD2 covers 7 bases. The V gene's germline CDR1 is SGHRS and CDR2 YFSETQ. Trimming took 0 bases from V and 7 from J; bases not matched to a gene: 8. The CDR3 is made up of 15 amino acids.